A single sample is the source of the 15 T cell receptor beta chains below, sequenced in a study of Ad26.COV2.S vaccination and SARS-CoV-2 variants. Treatment noted: 15 to 20 received Ad26.COV2.S at low or high dose, single or two shots; 5 received placebo; per-sample allocation not given. Collection of samples fell on day 63 after the first vaccine or placebo injection. Assay used: immunoSEQ multiplex PCR; TCRdb lists only in-frame clones, some missing. The sample lists under 550,000 clones, approximately 92% occurring once. The sample was peripheral blood, taken in a trial of Ad26.COV2.S vaccine versus placebo. These receptors originate from a person between 18 and 60 years old who received the Ad26.COV2.S COVID-19 vaccine or a placebo.

The chain combines TRBV28 with TRBJ2-7, with 7 nucleotides matching TRBD2. Germline V gene sequence: CDR1 MDHEN, CDR2 SYDVKM. CDR3 length: 13 residues. V trimming: 6 bases; J trimming: 0 bases; junction bases outside the gene matches: 2. CDR3 loop: CASRTSISYEQYF. DNA of the CDR3: TGTGCCAGCAGGACTAGCATCTCCTACGAGCAGTACTTC.

The V gene is TRBV28, the J gene TRBJ2-3, with 10 bases lining up with TRBD2. V dropped 6 bases and J dropped 2; count of bases not matched to a gene: 8. CDR1 is MDHEN, CDR2 SYDVKM, per germline. This CDR3 comprises 16 residues. CDR3 loop: CASSPISGRNTDTQYF. The CDR3 bases are TGTGCCAGCAGCCCCATTAGCGGGAGGAACACAGATACGCAGTATTTT.

This chain joins TRBV28 and TRBJ1-1; a weak D match, TRBD1 (5 bases). The CDR3 has 14 amino acids. Per the germline V gene, CDR1 is MDHEN and CDR2 is SYDVKM. V lost 1 base and J lost 8, with 14 bases in between. The DNA of the CDR3 is TGTGCCAGCAGTTTATCCGGGGCAGGGCCAGAAGCTTTCTTT. Protein sequence: CASSLSGAGPEAFF.

V gene TRBV5-6 combines with J gene TRBJ1-2; TRBD1 matches at 10 bases. Germline CDR1 SGHDT, CDR2 YYEEEE. The CDR3 has 14 amino acids. Trimming took 4 bases from V and 7 from J; bases not matched to a gene: 7. This CDR3 is CASSLGTGVFGYTF. The CDR3 nucleotides are TGTGCCAGCAGCCTAGGGACAGGGGTGTTTGGCTACACCTTC. Variable domain in full (rest from reference TRBV5-6 and TRBJ1-2): DAGVTQSPTHLIKTRGQQVTLRCSPKSGHDTVSWYQQALGQGPQFIFQYYEEEERQRGNFPDRFSGHQFPNYSSELNVNALLLGDSALYLCASSLGTGVFGYTFGSGTRLTVV.

This sequence joins TRBV7-8 and TRBJ2-1; no reliable D call. This CDR3 contains 12 residues. The V end was cut by 5 bases, the J end by 2 bases, with 4 bases between. The germline V gene encodes CDR1 SGHVS and CDR2 FQNEAQ. The CDR3 loop reads CASSLTYNEQFF. CDR3 sequence (DNA): TGTGCCAGCAGCCTCACCTACAATGAGCAGTTCTTC.

The genes are TRBV12-5 and TRBJ1-1, with D uncertain. V was pared by 2 bases and J by 1 base, with 5 bases between. Looked up from germline, CDR1 is LGHNT and CDR2 is FRNRAP. The CDR3 sequence is 13 residues long. The CDR3 bases are TGTGCTAGTGGTTTGAGGACGAACACTGAAGCTTTCTTT. Its protein product is CASGLRTNTEAFF.

This chain connects TRBV5-5 to TRBJ1-2; D unresolved. Germline assignment: CDR1 SGHKS and CDR2 YYEKEE (reference sequence). Deletions cut 4 bases from V and 4 bases from J, with 11 bases between. The CDR3 totals 13 residues. CDR3 sequence (DNA): TGTGCCAGCAGCCCAAATGAGCTCTATGGCTACACCTTC. Translating it yields CASSPNELYGYTF.

The chain employs TRBV5-4 and TRBJ2-7, with a tentative D call TRBD2 (5 bases). V was cut by 0 bases and J by 5 bases, with 18 bases left in between. CDR1 and CDR2 (germline): SGHNT, YYREEE (reference sequence). CDR3 length: 16 residues. CDR3 sequence: CASSLDSSSRRDEQYF. DNA of the CDR3: TGTGCCAGCAGCTTGGATTCTAGCAGCCGAAGGGACGAGCAGTACTTC. Drawing the rest from reference TRBV5-4 and TRBJ2-7, the complete variable domain is ETGVTQSPTHLIKTRGQQVTLRCSSQSGHNTVSWYQQALGQGPQFIFQYYREEENGRGNFPPRFSGLQFPNYSSELNVNALELDDSALYLCASSLDSSSRRDEQYFGPGTRLTVT.

The rearrangement uses TRBV19 and TRBJ2-3; a weak D match, TRBD2 (5 bases). Germline values: CDR1 LNHDA, CDR2 SQIVND (reference sequence). The CDR3 totals 18 residues. The ends were cut back, 1 base at V and 3 bases at J, with 20 bases in the middle. The CDR3 sequence: CASSIGRGEGAVTDTQYF. In DNA form, the CDR3 reads TGTGCCAGTAGTATAGGGAGAGGAGAGGGAGCAGTGACAGATACGCAGTATTTT.

The chain has TRBV3-1 (or the pseudogene TRBV3-2) and TRBJ2-7; D may be TRBD1 (6 bases). This CDR3 has 19 residues. Per germline, CDR1 LGHDT and CDR2 YNNKEL (reference sequence). The V end lost 0 bases, the J end lost 1 base, and 22 bases lay between the germline ends. The CDR3 region has the DNA TGTGCCAGCAGCCAAGACCCCTCCCGGGACGACAGGCTTTCCTACGAGCAGTACTTC. Translating gives CASSQDPSRDDRLSYEQYF.

The V call is TRBV19, the J call TRBJ2-7; 13 nucleotides agree with TRBD2. V gave up 4 bases and J gave up 6 bases; unmatched junction bases: 6. The CDR3 is 15 residues long. Germline loops: CDR1 LNHDA, CDR2 SQIVND (reference sequence). CDR3 bases: TGTGCCAGTAGTACCACTAGCGGGAGGGCCTCCGAGCAGTACTTC. Translated, it gives CASSTTSGRASEQYF.

The chain carries TRBV19 and TRBJ2-7, with 11 bases lining up with TRBD2. Unmatched junction bases numbered 2, after V lost 4 bases and J lost 3 bases. Germline V gene sequence: CDR1 LNHDA, CDR2 SQIVND (reference sequence). CDR3 length: 14 residues. The DNA for the CDR3 is TGTGCCAGTAGTAAACTAGCGGGAGACTACGAGCAGTACTTC. Protein: CASSKLAGDYEQYF.

The chain employs TRBV5-8 and TRBJ2-6, with D unresolved. Germline values: CDR1 SGHTS, CDR2 YDEGEE. The CDR3 contains 14 residues. V was clipped by 1 base and J by 4 bases, with 6 bases between them. CDR3 amino acids: CASSLWQGANVLTF. The CDR3 nucleotides read TGTGCCAGCAGCTTGTGGCAGGGGGCCAACGTCCTGACTTTC.

The CDR3 loop is CASSLAGGRPAYEQYF. The CDR3 DNA reads TGTGCCAGCAGCTTGGCAGGTGGACGGCCTGCCTACGAGCAGTACTTC. The chain couples TRBV5-5 to TRBJ2-7; D gene ambiguous. V was cut by 0 bases and J by 2 bases, with 15 bases left in between. The CDR3 sequence is 16 residues long. Germline CDR1 SGHKS, CDR2 YYEKEE (reference sequence). The full variable domain, its missing parts supplied by reference TRBV5-5 and TRBJ2-7, is DAGVTQSPTHLIKTRGQQVTLRCSPISGHKSVSWYQQVLGQGPQFIFQYYEKEERGRGNFPDRFSARQFPNYSSELNVNALLLGDSALYLCASSLAGGRPAYEQYFGPGTRLTVT.

The rearrangement joins TRBV7-2 to TRBJ2-7; D is possibly TRBD2 (6 bases). V shed 3 bases and J shed 7 bases, with 13 bases lying between them. There are 13 residues in the CDR3. The germline gives CDR1 SGHTA, CDR2 FQGNSA. CDR3: CASSLNPGGEQYF. Here the CDR3 DNA reads TGTGCCAGCAGCTTGAACCCCGGGGGAGAGCAGTACTTC.